These 9 T cell receptor beta chains originate from one sample sequenced in a study of blood T cells in healthy people across ages. A second PCR, run for roughly 7 to 12 cycles, used a sample-barcoded 5' primer plus a J-beta primer mix. TCRdb itself ran the 5' RACE reads through MiXCR, one entry per CDR3 protein. The sample contains more than 900,000 distinct CDR3 sequences, around 25% of which appear only once. These data were also filed under a second study, of T cells of mothers and their children.

The sample taken for sequencing was blood. These receptors were obtained from a girl aged 2 to 9 in good health.

A remark on this clonotype: The germline gene is not matched at one end of the junction; a read error may be the cause. V gene TRBV11-2 combines with J gene TRBJ2-5; D uncertain. From germline, CDR1 is SGHAT and CDR2 FQNNGV. CDR3 size: 11 residues. CDR3 in DNA: TGTGCCAGCAGCTCCTCGGCGACACTGTTCTTC. Its protein is CASSSSATLFF.

V usage is TRBV7-9 and J usage is TRBJ2-5; D is unresolved. V was clipped by 1 base and J by 1 base, with 10 bases between them. CDR3 size: 15 residues. Germline V lookup: CDR1 SEHNR, CDR2 FQNEAQ (reference sequence). In nucleotides, the CDR3 is TGTGCCAGCAGCTTAGACAGATCCATCCAAGAGACCCAGTACTTC. Translation gives CASSLDRSIQETQYF.

This clonotype was counted between two and nine times. This sequence joins TRBV6-6 and TRBJ1-1, with D hard to call. V was cut by 8 bases and J by 5 bases, with 15 bases left in between. The CDR3 totals 13 residues. Germline CDR1 MNHNY, CDR2 SVGAGI (reference sequence). The CDR3 here is CASSKPGRTEAFF. The CDR3 DNA follows: TGTGCCAGCTCCAAACCGGGGAGGACTGAAGCTTTCTTT.

The chain joins TRBV7-9 to TRBJ2-5; 10 positions match TRBD1. Per germline, CDR1 SEHNR and CDR2 FQNEAQ (reference sequence). V was pared by 4 bases and J by 4 bases, with 9 bases of the junction left unmatched. The CDR3 is 16 residues long. The CDR3 DNA reads TGTGCCAGCAGCTCGCAGGACAGGGGGGCCCTAGAGACCCAGTACTTC. It is translated as CASSSQDRGALETQYF.

This clonotype was counted only a few times. The chain links TRBV9 to TRBJ2-7; D is unresolved. V was shortened by 2 bases and J by 6 bases, with 15 bases between the two germline ends. The germline CDR1 and CDR2 sequences are SGDLS and YYNGEE. CDR3 size: 14 residues. Here the CDR3 reads CASSVLEWATEQYF. CDR3 DNA: TGTGCCAGCAGCGTCTTGGAGTGGGCTACCGAGCAGTACTTC.

J is TRBJ2-1 and V is TRBV5-1; 9 bases line up with TRBD2. Germline V gives CDR1 SGHRS, CDR2 YFSETQ. The CDR3 consists of 17 residues. The V gene end was trimmed by 1 base and the J gene end by 5 bases; junction bases not matched to a gene: 10. The CDR3, as DNA: TGCGCCAGCAGCTTGTTTTCAGCGGGGGGCCCCGACAATGAGCAGTTCTTC. Translated, it gives CASSLFSAGGPDNEQFF.

This clonotype came up a few times. V gene TRBV6-6 combines with J gene TRBJ2-2; unclear D gene. Germline V gene sequence: CDR1 MNHNY, CDR2 SVGAGI (reference sequence). The CDR3 has 14 residues. The V end was cut by 3 bases, the J end by 3 bases, with 8 bases between. This CDR3 reads CASSYRPDTGELFF. In DNA, the CDR3 is TGTGCCAGCAGTTATCGACCGGACACCGGGGAGCTGTTTTTT.

This chain uses TRBV6-5 with TRBJ2-7; D possibly corresponds to TRBD1 (6 bases). V lost 7 bases and J 7 bases, leaving 20 bases between the germline ends. The CDR3 covers 14 residues. Germline CDR1 and CDR2: MNHEY and SVGAGI. CDR3 DNA sequence: TGTGCCAGCAAGACCGACAGGTCCTTGGGGGAGCAGTACTTC. Residues: CASKTDRSLGEQYF.

This clonotype has only a few counts. The V call is TRBV20-1, the J call TRBJ2-1, with D maybe TRBD1 (5 bases). The V end lost 3 bases, the J end lost 6 bases, and 15 bases lay between the germline ends. The CDR3 is 14 amino acids. The germline gives CDR1 DFQATT, CDR2 SNEGSKA (reference sequence). The CDR3 DNA reads as TGCAGTGCTAGGACCGACAGTTGGACCAATGAGCAGTTCTTC. Its protein is CSARTDSWTNEQFF.